The rows below give T cell receptor beta chains drawn from one sample of a study of blood T cell repertoires in COVID-19. The protocol was immunoSEQ multiplex PCR, while the TCRdb copy is restricted to in-frame clones and leaves out a portion. The data show some 150,000 clones, with about nine tenths seen just once and around 0.91% held by the top ten. Sequences were obtained from peripheral blood. The source is a woman between 50 and 59 years old with acute or convalescent COVID-19. The CDR3 runs from the conserved cysteine through the conserved F or W. A D gene is named only where the DNA matches it firmly. Only part of the rows carry a size: once, few, many, or a class if the clone is expanded.

abundance: .; v_gene: TRBV7-3; j_gene: TRBJ2-7; d_gene: TRBD2; CDR3aa: CASSSGLAETYEQYF; CDR3nt: TGTGCCAGCAGCTCCGGGCTAGCGGAAACCTACGAGCAGTACTTC
abundance: .; v_gene: TRBV30; j_gene: TRBJ1-2; d_gene: .; CDR3aa: CAWSRTTPLYGYTF; CDR3nt: TGTGCCTGGAGTAGGACTACCCCCCTCTATGGCTACACCTTC
abundance: once; v_gene: TRBV7-9; j_gene: TRBJ1-5; d_gene: TRBD1; CDR3aa: CASSPGQGGGYSNQPQHF; CDR3nt: TGTGCCAGCAGCCCTGGACAGGGAGGGGGATATAGCAATCAGCCCCAGCATTTT
abundance: .; v_gene: TRBV6-5; j_gene: TRBJ1-1; d_gene: .; CDR3aa: CASSPVSGGRTEAFF; CDR3nt: TGTGCCAGCAGCCCCGTCTCGGGGGGGAGGACTGAAGCTTTCTTT
abundance: .; v_gene: TRBV29-1; j_gene: TRBJ1-1; d_gene: .; CDR3aa: CSVRANPNAEAFF; CDR3nt: TGCAGCGTCCGAGCAAACCCGAACGCTGAAGCTTTCTTT
abundance: .; v_gene: TRBV5-4; j_gene: TRBJ2-2; d_gene: .; CDR3aa: CASSLFRGANTGELFF; CDR3nt: TGTGCCAGCAGCCTTTTTCGCGGTGCGAACACCGGGGAGCTGTTTTTT
abundance: .; v_gene: TRBV28; j_gene: TRBJ2-7; d_gene: TRBD2; CDR3aa: CASILSGGANHEQYF; CDR3nt: TGTGCCAGCATTCTTAGCGGGGGGGCCAATCACGAGCAGTACTTC
abundance: .; v_gene: TRBV6-5; j_gene: TRBJ2-7; d_gene: TRBD1; CDR3aa: CASSNRGPYEQYF; CDR3nt: TGTGCCAGCAGTAACAGGGGACCGTACGAGCAGTACTTC
abundance: .; v_gene: TRBV23-1; j_gene: TRBJ2-2; d_gene: TRBD2; CDR3aa: CASSHAEREFDGELFF; CDR3nt: TGCGCCAGCAGTCATGCGGAGCGGGAGTTTGACGGGGAGCTGTTTTTT
abundance: .; v_gene: TRBV5-1; j_gene: TRBJ2-7; d_gene: .; CDR3aa: CASSLELGRGEQYF; CDR3nt: TGCGCCAGCAGCTTGGAGCTGGGCAGGGGCGAGCAGTACTTC
abundance: .; v_gene: TRBV5-1; j_gene: TRBJ1-2; d_gene: .; CDR3aa: CASSLDRQILNGYTF; CDR3nt: TGCGCCAGCAGCTTGGATCGTCAAATACTGAATGGCTACACCTTC
abundance: .; v_gene: TRBV6-5; j_gene: TRBJ1-1; d_gene: .; CDR3aa: CASSRGGDTEAFF; CDR3nt: TGTGCCAGCAGTCGGGGGGGGGACACTGAAGCTTTCTTT
abundance: .; v_gene: TRBV30; j_gene: TRBJ1-3; d_gene: .; CDR3aa: CAWTRGLSGNTIYF; CDR3nt: TGTGCCTGGACCCGCGGCCTATCTGGAAACACCATATATTTT
abundance: .; v_gene: TRBV6-5; j_gene: TRBJ2-1; d_gene: TRBD2; CDR3aa: CASQGGRTRGEQFF; CDR3nt: TGTGCCAGCCAGGGCGGGAGAACTAGAGGGGAGCAGTTCTTC
abundance: .; v_gene: TRBV7-2; j_gene: TRBJ2-3; d_gene: TRBD2; CDR3aa: CASSHLWRGGPDTQYF; CDR3nt: TGTGCCAGCAGCCACCTTTGGCGGGGGGGACCAGATACGCAGTATTTT
abundance: .; v_gene: TRBV10-1; j_gene: TRBJ1-1; d_gene: .; CDR3aa: CASSEMSDFSNTEAFF; CDR3nt: TGCGCCAGCAGTGAGATGTCAGATTTTTCGAACACTGAAGCTTTCTTT
abundance: once; v_gene: TRBV11-3; j_gene: TRBJ2-2; d_gene: TRBD1; CDR3aa: CASSPSGDSSNTGELFF; CDR3nt: TGTGCCAGCAGCCCTAGTGGGGACAGCTCGAACACCGGGGAGCTGTTTTTT
abundance: .; v_gene: TRBV28; j_gene: TRBJ2-1; d_gene: TRBD1; CDR3aa: CASSSGGASDEQFF; CDR3nt: TGTGCCAGCAGTTCAGGGGGCGCCTCGGATGAGCAGTTCTTC
abundance: .; v_gene: TRBV7-9; j_gene: TRBJ2-7; d_gene: TRBD2; CDR3aa: CASSPGQTGTSASYEQYF; CDR3nt: TGTGCCAGCAGCCCCGGACAGACCGGGACTAGCGCCTCCTACGAGCAGTACTTC
abundance: .; v_gene: TRBV5-5; j_gene: TRBJ2-3; d_gene: .; CDR3aa: CASSLEFRRATDTQYF; CDR3nt: TGTGCCAGCAGCTTGGAGTTTAGGAGGGCTACAGATACGCAGTATTTT
abundance: once; v_gene: TRBV10-2; j_gene: TRBJ2-7; d_gene: TRBD2; CDR3aa: CASSGARGLAGTYEQYF; CDR3nt: TGCGCCAGCAGTGGAGCTAGGGGACTAGCCGGGACCTACGAGCAGTACTTC
abundance: once; v_gene: TRBV7-3; j_gene: TRBJ1-1; d_gene: .; CDR3aa: CASSLTGLSGGGTEAFF; CDR3nt: TGTGCCAGCAGCTTAACAGGCCTGTCTGGGGGAGGCACTGAAGCTTTCTTT
abundance: .; v_gene: TRBV27; j_gene: TRBJ2-1; d_gene: .; CDR3aa: CASSFPRGSEQFF; CDR3nt: TGTGCCAGCAGTTTTCCTAGGGGGAGTGAGCAGTTCTTC
abundance: once; v_gene: TRBV12-3/TRBV12-4; j_gene: TRBJ1-5; d_gene: .; CDR3aa: CASSLIRQPQHF; CDR3nt: TGTGCCAGCAGTTTAATTCGTCAGCCCCAGCATTTT
abundance: few; v_gene: TRBV7-3; j_gene: TRBJ1-5; d_gene: .; CDR3aa: CASSLQAHQPQHF; CDR3nt: TGTGCCAGCAGCCTCCAGGCCCATCAGCCCCAGCATTTT